These T cell receptor beta chains were read from a single sample in a study of blood T cell repertoires in COVID-19. Only in-frame clones appear in the TCRdb table, and some are missing; sequencing was by immunoSEQ multiplex PCR. The sample includes around 260,000 clones, approximately 85% seen only once; the top ten take 0.75% to 0.95%. The material sequenced was peripheral blood. Receptors originate from a human donor with COVID-19, enrolled during active disease. The donor label of this sample is uncertain. The CDR3 runs from the conserved cysteine through the conserved F or W.

CDR3: CASSVPLGESTGELFF
J: TRBJ2-2
length: 16
V: TRBV5-1

CDR3: CASSLRTGWTDTQYF
J: TRBJ2-3
length: 15
V: TRBV14

CDR3: CASSVNRPWNSPLHF
J: TRBJ1-6
length: 15
V: TRBV2

CDR3: CAWRDRGQGANSPLHF
J: TRBJ1-6
length: 16
V: TRBV30

CDR3: CASSYGGISGETQYF
J: TRBJ2-5
length: 15
V: TRBV27

CDR3: CASSLRQDNSPLHF
J: TRBJ1-6
length: 14
V: TRBV5-8

CDR3: CASSLGQGVGQPQHF
J: TRBJ1-5
length: 15
V: TRBV6-6

CDR3: CASSLGAGAVNEQYF
J: TRBJ2-7
length: 15
V: TRBV5-1

CDR3: CASSRGGPNTEAFF
J: TRBJ1-1
length: 14
V: TRBV28

CDR3: CASSVNLGQVAGYTF
J: TRBJ1-2
length: 15
V: TRBV25-1

CDR3: CASSLSSEWVTEAFF
J: TRBJ1-1
length: 15
V: TRBV28

CDR3: CASSPRTGGTYEQYF
J: TRBJ2-7
length: 15
V: TRBV18

CDR3: CASSQGTFNTEAFF
J: TRBJ1-1
length: 14
V: TRBV3-1/TRBV3-2

CDR3: CASSMDRAGRGKLFF
J: TRBJ1-4
length: 15
V: TRBV7-9

CDR3: CASSRDTNTEAFF
J: TRBJ1-1
length: 13
V: TRBV2

CDR3: CATSRQNEQFF
J: TRBJ2-1
length: 11
V: TRBV24-1

CDR3: CASSSHGDSNQPQHF
J: TRBJ1-5
length: 15
V: TRBV7-9

CDR3: CASSYRDTQIYTF
J: TRBJ1-2
length: 13
V: TRBV19

CDR3: CATSRAGGGYEQYF
J: TRBJ2-7
length: 14
V: TRBV15

CDR3: CASSQSPSTRILPTSEAFF
J: TRBJ1-1
length: 19
V: TRBV16

CDR3: CSVEGPGQPEKLFF
J: TRBJ1-4
length: 14
V: TRBV29-1

CDR3: CASSLSHGREAFF
J: TRBJ1-1
length: 13
V: TRBV28

CDR3: CAWSPARRGYTF
J: TRBJ1-2
length: 12
V: TRBV30

CDR3: CASRDTGGTKPQHF
J: TRBJ1-5
length: 14
V: TRBV6-5